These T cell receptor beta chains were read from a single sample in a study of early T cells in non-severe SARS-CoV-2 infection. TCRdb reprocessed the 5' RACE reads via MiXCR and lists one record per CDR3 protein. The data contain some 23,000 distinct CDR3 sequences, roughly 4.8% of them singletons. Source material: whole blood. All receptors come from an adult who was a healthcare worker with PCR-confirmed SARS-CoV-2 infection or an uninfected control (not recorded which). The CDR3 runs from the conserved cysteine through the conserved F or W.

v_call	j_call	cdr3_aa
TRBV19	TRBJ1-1	CASGDTGTGLTEAFF
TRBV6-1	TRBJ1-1	CASSQGENTEAFF
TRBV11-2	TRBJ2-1	CASSLNAGAHNEQFF
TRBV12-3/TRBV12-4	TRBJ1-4	CASSSGATNEKLFF
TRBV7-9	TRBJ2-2	CASSRRTGDNTGELFF
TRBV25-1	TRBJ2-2	CASRVTGSNTGELFF
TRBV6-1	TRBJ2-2	CASSFRTGHTGELFF
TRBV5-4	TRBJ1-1	CASSSQANTEAFF
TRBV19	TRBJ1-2	CASSLGQGDYGYTF
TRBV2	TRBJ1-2	CASRETNYGYTF
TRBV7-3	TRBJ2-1	CASSVVAGGSHNEQFF
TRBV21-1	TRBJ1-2	CASMQGANYGYTF
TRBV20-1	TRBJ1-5	CSASPRNQPQHF
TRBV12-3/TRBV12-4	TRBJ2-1	CASSPALLATIRNEQFF
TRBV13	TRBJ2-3	CASVVRGGSPSTDTQYF
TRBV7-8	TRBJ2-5	CASSSPRGTNQETQYF
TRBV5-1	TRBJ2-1	CASSSGYTGNEQFF
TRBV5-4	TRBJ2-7	CASSWTITGKDEQYF
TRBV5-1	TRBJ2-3	CASSTRRVSTDTQYF
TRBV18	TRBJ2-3	CASSVQGSTDTQYF
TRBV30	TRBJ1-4	CAWSQGTKLFF
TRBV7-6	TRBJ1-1	CASSLESTATSTEAFF
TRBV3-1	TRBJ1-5	CASSQGPVLGQPQHF
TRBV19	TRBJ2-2	CASSISPGPGELFF
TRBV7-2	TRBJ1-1	CASSDGFNTEAFF
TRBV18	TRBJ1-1	CASSPPEVMNTEAFF